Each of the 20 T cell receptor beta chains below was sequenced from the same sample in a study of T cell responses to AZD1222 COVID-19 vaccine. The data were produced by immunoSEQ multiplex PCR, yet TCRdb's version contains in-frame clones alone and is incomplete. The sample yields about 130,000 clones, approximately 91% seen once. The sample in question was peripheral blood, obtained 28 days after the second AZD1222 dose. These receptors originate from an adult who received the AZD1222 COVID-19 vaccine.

Here the CDR3 reads CASSIFPSGKKDTQYF. CDR3 bases: TGTGCCAGTAGTATATTCCCTAGCGGGAAAAAAGATACGCAGTATTTT. V gene TRBV19 combines with J gene TRBJ2-3; TRBD2 matches at 9 bases. The CDR3 runs to 16 residues. The junction had 8 bases not matched to a gene; V was cut back by 2 bases and J by 5 bases. CDR1 and CDR2 (germline): LNHDA, SQIVND (reference sequence).

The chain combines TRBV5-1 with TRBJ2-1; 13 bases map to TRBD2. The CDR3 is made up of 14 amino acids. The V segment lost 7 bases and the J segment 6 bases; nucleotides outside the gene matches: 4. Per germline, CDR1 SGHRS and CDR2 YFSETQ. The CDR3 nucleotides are TGCGCCAGCTCCCGGACTAGCGGGAGCAATGAGCAGTTCTTC. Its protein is CASSRTSGSNEQFF. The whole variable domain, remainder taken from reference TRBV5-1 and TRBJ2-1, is KAGVTQTPRYLIKTRGQQVTLSCSPISGHRSVSWYQQTPGQGLQFLFEYFSETQRNKGNFPGRFSGRQFSNSRSEMNVSTLELGDSALYLCASSRTSGSNEQFFGPGTRLTVL.

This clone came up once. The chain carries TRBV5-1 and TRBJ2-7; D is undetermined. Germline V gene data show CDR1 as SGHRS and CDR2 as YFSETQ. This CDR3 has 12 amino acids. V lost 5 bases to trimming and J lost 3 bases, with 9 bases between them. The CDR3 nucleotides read TGCGCCAGCAGTCTGCCTCTCTACGAGCAGTACTTC. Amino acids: CASSLPLYEQYF.

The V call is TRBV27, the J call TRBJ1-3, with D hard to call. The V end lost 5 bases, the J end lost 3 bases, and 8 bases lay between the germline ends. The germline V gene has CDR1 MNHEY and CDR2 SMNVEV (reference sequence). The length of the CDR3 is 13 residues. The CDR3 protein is CASSAYNGNTIYF. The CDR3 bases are TGTGCCAGCAGTGCATACAATGGAAACACCATATATTTT.

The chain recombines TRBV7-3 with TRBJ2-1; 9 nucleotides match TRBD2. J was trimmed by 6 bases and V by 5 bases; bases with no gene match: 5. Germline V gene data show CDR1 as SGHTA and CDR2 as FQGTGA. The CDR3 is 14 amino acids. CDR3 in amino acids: CASSPGTSINEQFF. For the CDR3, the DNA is TGTGCCAGCAGCCCTGGGACTAGCATCAATGAGCAGTTCTTC.

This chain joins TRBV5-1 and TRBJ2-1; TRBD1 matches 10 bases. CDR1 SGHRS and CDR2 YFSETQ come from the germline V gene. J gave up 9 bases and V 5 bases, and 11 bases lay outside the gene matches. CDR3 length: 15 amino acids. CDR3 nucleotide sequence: TGCGCCAGCAGTCGAGACAGGGGGCGCCTGGGTGAGCAGTTCTTC. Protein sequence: CASSRDRGRLGEQFF.

CDR3 residues: CASSPLIKGLAGNEQFF. In nucleotides, the CDR3 is TGTGCCAGCAGCCCCCTCATAAAGGGACTAGCGGGCAATGAGCAGTTCTTC. The rearrangement links TRBV7-9 to TRBJ2-1, with 12 bases that match TRBD2. The V gene end was trimmed by 5 bases and the J gene end by 6 bases; junction bases not matched to a gene: 11. This CDR3 spans 17 amino acids. From germline, CDR1 is SEHNR and CDR2 FQNEAQ (reference sequence).

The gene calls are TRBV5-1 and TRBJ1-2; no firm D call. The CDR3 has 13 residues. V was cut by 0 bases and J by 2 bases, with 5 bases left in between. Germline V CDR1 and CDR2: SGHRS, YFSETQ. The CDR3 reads CASSLVVNYGYTF. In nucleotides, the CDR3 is TGCGCCAGCAGCTTGGTGGTCAACTATGGCTACACCTTC.

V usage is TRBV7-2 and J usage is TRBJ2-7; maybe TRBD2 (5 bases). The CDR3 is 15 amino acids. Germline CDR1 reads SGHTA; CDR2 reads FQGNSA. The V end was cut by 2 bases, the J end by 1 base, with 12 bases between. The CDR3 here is CASSLTAVHSYEQYF. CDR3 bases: TGTGCCAGCAGCTTAACAGCGGTTCATTCCTACGAGCAGTACTTC. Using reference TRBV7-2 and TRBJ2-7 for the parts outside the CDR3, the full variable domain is GAGVSQSPSNKVTEKGKDVELRCDPISGHTALYWYRQSLGQGLEFLIYFQGNSAPDKSGLPSDRFSAERTGGSVSTLTIQRTQQEDSAVYLCASSLTAVHSYEQYFGPGTRLTVT.

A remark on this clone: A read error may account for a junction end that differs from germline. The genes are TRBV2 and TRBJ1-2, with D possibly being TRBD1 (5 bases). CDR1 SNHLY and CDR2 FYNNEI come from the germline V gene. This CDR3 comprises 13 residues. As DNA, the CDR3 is TGTGCCAGCAGTTCAGCTGGGGGGGTCGTTATGCCCTTC. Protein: CASSSAGGVVMPF. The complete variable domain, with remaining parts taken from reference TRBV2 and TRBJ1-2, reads EPEVTQTPSHQVTQMGQEVILRCVPISNHLYFYWYRQILGQKVEFLVSFYNNEISEKSEIFDDQFSVERPDGSNFTLKIRSTKLEDSAMYFCASSSAGGVVMPFGSGTRLTVV.

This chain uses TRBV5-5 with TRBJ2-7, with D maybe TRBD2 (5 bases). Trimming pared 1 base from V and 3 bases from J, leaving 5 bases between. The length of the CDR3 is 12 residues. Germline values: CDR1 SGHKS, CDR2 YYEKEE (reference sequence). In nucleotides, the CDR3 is TGTGCCAGCAGCTTGCGGGACTACGAGCAGTACTTC. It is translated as CASSLRDYEQYF.

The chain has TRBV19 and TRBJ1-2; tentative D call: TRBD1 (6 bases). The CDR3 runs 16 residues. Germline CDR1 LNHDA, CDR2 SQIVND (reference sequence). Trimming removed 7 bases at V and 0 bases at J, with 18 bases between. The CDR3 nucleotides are TGTGCCAGTACCGGACAGTCCCCTCGAGCTAACTATGGCTACACCTTC. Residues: CASTGQSPRANYGYTF.

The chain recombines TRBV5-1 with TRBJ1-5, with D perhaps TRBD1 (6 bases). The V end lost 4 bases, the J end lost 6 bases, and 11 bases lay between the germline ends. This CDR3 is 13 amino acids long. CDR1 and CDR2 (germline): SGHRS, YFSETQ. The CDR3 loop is CASSPQGGQPQHF. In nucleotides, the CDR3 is TGCGCCAGCAGCCCACAGGGAGGTCAGCCCCAGCATTTT.

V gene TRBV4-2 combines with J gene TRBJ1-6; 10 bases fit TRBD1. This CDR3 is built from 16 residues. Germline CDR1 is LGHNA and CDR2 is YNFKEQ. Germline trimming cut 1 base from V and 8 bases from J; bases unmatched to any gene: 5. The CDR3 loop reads CASSQGDRGRHSPLHF. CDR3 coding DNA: TGTGCCAGCAGCCAAGGGGACAGGGGCCGACATTCACCCCTCCACTTT.

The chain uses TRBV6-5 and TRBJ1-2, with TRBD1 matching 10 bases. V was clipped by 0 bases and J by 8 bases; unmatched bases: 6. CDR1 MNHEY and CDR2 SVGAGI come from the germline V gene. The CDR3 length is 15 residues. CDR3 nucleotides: TGTGCCAGCAGTTACTCCCGGGACAGGGGTGGAGGCTACACCTTC. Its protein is CASSYSRDRGGGYTF.

CDR3 DNA sequence: TGTGCCAGCAGCCTGGGGATACCTGAAGCTTTCTTT. This encodes CASSLGIPEAFF. This chain uses TRBV7-9 with TRBJ1-1; no definite D call. Germline V gives CDR1 SEHNR, CDR2 FQNEAQ (reference sequence). The CDR3 consists of 12 residues. V lost 5 bases and J lost 6, with 10 bases in between.

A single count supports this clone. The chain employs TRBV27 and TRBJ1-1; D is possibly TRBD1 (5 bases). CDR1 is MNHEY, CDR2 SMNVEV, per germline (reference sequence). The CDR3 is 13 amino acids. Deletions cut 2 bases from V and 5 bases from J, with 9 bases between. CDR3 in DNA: TGTGCCAGCAGTTTAAAGGGGTGGACTGAAGCTTTCTTT. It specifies CASSLKGWTEAFF.

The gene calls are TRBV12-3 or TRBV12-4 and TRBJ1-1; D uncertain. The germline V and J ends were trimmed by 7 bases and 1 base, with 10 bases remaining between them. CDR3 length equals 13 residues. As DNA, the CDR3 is TGTGCCAGCATCCTAGAGAGGAACACTGAAGCTTTCTTT. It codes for CASILERNTEAFF.

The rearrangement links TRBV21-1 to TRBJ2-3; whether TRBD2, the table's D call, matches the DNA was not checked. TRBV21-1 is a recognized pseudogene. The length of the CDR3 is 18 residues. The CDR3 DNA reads TGTGCCAGCAGCAAAGCGCTTTATGGTAGCGGGAGGACAGATACGCAGTATTTT. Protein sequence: CASSKALYGSGRTDTQYF.

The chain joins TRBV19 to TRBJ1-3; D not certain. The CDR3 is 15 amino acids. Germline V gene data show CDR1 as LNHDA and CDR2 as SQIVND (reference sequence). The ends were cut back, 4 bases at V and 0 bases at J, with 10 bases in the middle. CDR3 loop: CASSKMGSSGNTIYF. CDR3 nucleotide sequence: TGTGCCAGTAGTAAGATGGGGAGCTCTGGAAACACCATATATTTT.